The text below deals with one T cell receptor beta chain. Its antigen remains unidentified. Qualities for individual bases were not recorded, and no much larger clone is one base off. Library creation used the immunoSEQ multiplex PCR assay. This is the immuneACCESS table as TCRdb keeps it, with only in-frame sequences that have V and J called. A part of the clones is gone; compared with another copy, unresolved V genes explain less than half, and the rest is unexplained. The sample contains about 380,000 clones, approximately 95% of them found a single time. Roughly 0.02% of the sample belongs to the ten largest clones. CDR1 is given as MNHEY and CDR2 as SMNVEV, both from the germline V gene (reference sequence). The CDR3 contains 15 residues, cysteine and phenylalanine counted. CDR3 DNA is the only sequence kept; it has 45 bases, read in frame from the first base. V is shortened by 2 bases, J by 0 bases, and the region joining them spans 8 bases.

This entry belongs to a study of shared T cell receptors in the human thymus (TCRdb year 2021). Some background on the complete study: The study examined how self-reactive, shared T-cell receptor alpha chains are generated in the human thymus.

This receptor chain uses TRBV27 and TRBJ1-5; the D gene cannot be resolved reliably. The receptor's source is a human donor. The source material was thymocytes. The CDR3 region: CASSLGRISNQPQHF. In nucleotides, the sequence is TGTGCCAGCAGTTTAGGACGGATTAGCAATCAGCCCCAGCATTTT.